This record covers a single T cell receptor beta chain. What it binds is not known. Some clones are missing from TCRdb's copy, which holds only in-frame ones; the method was immunoSEQ multiplex PCR. The sample yields about 78,000 clones, almost 97% seen once. Per the germline V gene, CDR1 is SGHAT and CDR2 is FQNNGV. This CDR3 spans 15 amino acids. V was shortened by 5 bases and J by 6 bases, with 16 bases between the two germline ends. The donors were members of the roughly 120-subject validation cohort (separate from the roughly 670-subject first cohort). The sample comes from a study of cytomegalovirus exposure and HLA in healthy donors. Study-level findings and limits: Cytomegalovirus-associated status was assigned to about 160 TCR beta chains. First-cohort TCR clusters tended to co-occur in the approximately 130 validation repertoires, a later analysis found.

The sample consisted of PBMCs. The chain employs TRBV11-2 and TRBJ1-4; D ambiguous. The receptor was derived from a man in his late teens or twenties in good health and CMV-seropositive. CDR3 region: CASSQRHQNYEKLFF. CDR3 bases: TGTGCCAGCAGCCAGAGACACCAAAATTATGAAAAACTGTTTTTT.